This is a list of T cell receptor beta chains from one sample in a study of beta chain features in type 1 diabetes. Sequencing was performed with immunoSEQ multiplex PCR; in TCRdb, only in-frame clones are kept and a portion is missing. The repertoire consists of about 300,000 clones, with 7% to 9% occurring once and the leading ten covering approximately 0.93%. Specimen: central memory CD4+ T cells from blood. These TCRs come from a woman aged 18-29 years in good health. Both conserved end residues are part of each CDR3. A D gene is named only where the DNA matches it firmly. The listing skips clone size in some rows; elsewhere it reads once, few, many or a size class.

TRBJ2-2,NA,TRBV6-6,NA,CASSYGNSRGELFF,TGTGCCAGCAGTTACGGGAACTCGCGCGGGGAGCTGTTTTTT
TRBJ2-3,NA,TRBV4-2,NA,CASSQDQVNTQYF,TGTGCCAGCAGCCAAGACCAGGTGAATACGCAGTATTTT
TRBJ1-5,NA,TRBV5-6,NA,CASSLKPTSNQPQHF,TGTGCCAGCAGCTTGAAACCAACAAGCAATCAGCCCCAGCATTTT
TRBJ2-1,few,TRBV6-6,NA,CASSYGNRYNEQFF,TGTGCCAGCAGTTATGGAAACAGATACAATGAGCAGTTCTTC
TRBJ1-2,few,TRBV7-9,NA,CASSLAGAAYGYTF,TGTGCCAGCAGCTTAGCCGGCGCGGCCTATGGCTACACCTTC
TRBJ2-1,NA,TRBV29-1,TRBD1,CSVEGASSYNEQFF,TGCAGCGTCGAGGGGGCTAGCTCCTACAATGAGCAGTTCTTC
TRBJ2-1,NA,TRBV6-5,TRBD2,CASSYSRTSLNEQFF,TGTGCCAGCAGTTACTCCCGGACTAGCCTCAATGAGCAGTTCTTC
TRBJ2-1,NA,TRBV4-1,TRBD1,CASSQAGQGNEQFF,TGCGCCAGCAGCCAAGCCGGACAGGGTAATGAGCAGTTCTTC
TRBJ1-2,few,TRBV6-6,NA,CASRDRHYGYTF,TGTGCCAGCAGAGACCGCCACTATGGCTACACCTTC
TRBJ1-2,few,TRBV2,NA,CASSNGLFGYTF,TGTGCCAGCAGCAACGGATTATTTGGCTACACCTTC
TRBJ2-1,many,TRBV5-1,NA,CASSLGGPYNEQFF,TGCGCCAGCAGCTTGGGGGGACCATACAATGAGCAGTTCTTC
TRBJ1-2,NA,TRBV5-1,NA,CASSFLEMDRRGYTF,TGCGCCAGCAGCTTCCTTGAAATGGACCGCCGGGGCTACACCTTC
TRBJ1-2,many,TRBV5-6,NA,CASSFKAPPNYGYTF,TGTGCCAGCAGCTTCAAGGCGCCTCCTAACTATGGCTACACCTTC
TRBJ2-1,NA,TRBV6-5,NA,CASRSRSGEQFF,TGTGCCAGCCGAAGTAGGTCGGGTGAGCAGTTCTTC
TRBJ2-4,few,TRBV7-2,TRBD2,CASSIGLAENIQYF,TGTGCCAGCAGCATTGGGCTAGCGGAAAACATTCAGTACTTC
TRBJ2-5,NA,TRBV7-9,TRBD1,CASSIPTGRETQYF,TGTGCCAGCAGCATTCCGACAGGGAGAGAGACCCAGTACTTC
TRBJ2-5,few,TRBV5-1,NA,CASTPGPRPEETQYF,TGCGCCAGCACCCCCGGTCCCCGCCCAGAGGAGACCCAGTACTTC
TRBJ2-3,few,TRBV25-1,TRBD2,CASSEYGSSGPTDTQYF,TGTGCCAGCAGTGAATATGGATCTAGCGGGCCCACAGATACGCAGTATTTT
TRBJ2-1,NA,TRBV14,TRBD2,CASSQVLAGAYNEQFF,TGTGCCAGCAGCCAAGTACTAGCGGGAGCCTACAATGAGCAGTTCTTC
TRBJ2-5,many,TRBV28,NA,CASSLGAETQYF,TGTGCCAGCAGTTTGGGGGCGGAGACCCAGTACTTC
TRBJ1-2,NA,TRBV6-5,TRBD1,CASRMTGGYGYTF,TGTGCCAGCAGGATGACAGGGGGCTATGGCTACACCTTC
TRBJ2-5,few,TRBV6-6,NA,CASSTLKGSGQETQYF,TGTGCCAGCAGTACACTCAAGGGGAGCGGCCAAGAGACCCAGTACTTC
TRBJ1-5,few,TRBV7-2,NA,CASSLEGSGHQPQHF,TGTGCCAGCAGCTTAGAGGGGAGTGGGCATCAGCCCCAGCATTTT
TRBJ2-1,few,TRBV29-1,NA,CSSRRMAYNEQFF,TGCAGCTCCCGGAGGATGGCCTACAATGAGCAGTTCTTC
TRBJ2-3,NA,TRBV5-5,NA,CASSSRRSATDTQYF,TGTGCCAGCAGCTCCCGGAGGTCCGCCACAGATACGCAGTATTTT
TRBJ1-4,few,TRBV27,NA,CASRGLNEKLFF,TGTGCCAGCAGGGGACTTAATGAAAAACTGTTTTTT
TRBJ2-5,NA,TRBV6-5,NA,CASSYFGGQETQYF,TGTGCCAGCAGTTACTTCGGGGGCCAAGAGACCCAGTACTTC
TRBJ2-7,NA,TRBV7-2,NA,CASSQRQEQYF,TGTGCCAGCAGCCAAAGACAGGAGCAGTACTTC
TRBJ2-3,many,TRBV4-3,NA,CASSQDTLGGYTDTQYF,TGCGCCAGCAGCCAAGATACGCTAGGGGGATACACAGATACGCAGTATTTT
TRBJ2-4,few,TRBV6-5,NA,CASNSVPQYF,TGTGCCAGCAATTCCGTGCCCCAGTACTTC
TRBJ1-4,NA,TRBV30,NA,CAWSVVYFTGTIYATNEKLFF,TGTGCCTGGAGTGTTGTGTACTTTACGGGAACAATTTATGCAACTAATGAAAAACTGTTTTTT
TRBJ2-7,NA,TRBV5-8,NA,CASSGYRGGNYEQYF,TGTGCCAGCTCAGGATACAGGGGGGGAAACTACGAGCAGTACTTC
TRBJ2-7,few,TRBV6-1,NA,CASLSNRDYEQYF,TGTGCCAGCCTGAGTAACAGGGACTACGAGCAGTACTTC
TRBJ2-1,few,TRBV25-1,TRBD2,CASGEGGSGIYEQFF,TGTGCCAGCGGCGAGGGGGGTAGCGGGATCTATGAGCAGTTCTTC
TRBJ1-2,NA,TRBV5-1,NA,CASSPWGTDGYTF,TGCGCCAGCAGCCCATGGGGGACCGACGGCTACACCTTC
TRBJ1-1,few,TRBV29-1,TRBD1,CSAGTEYTEAFF,TGCAGCGCCGGGACAGAGTACACTGAAGCTTTCTTT
TRBJ2-5,NA,TRBV28,NA,CASSFHGQGEGETQYF,TGTGCCAGCAGTTTCCATGGCCAAGGGGAAGGAGAGACCCAGTACTTC
TRBJ2-2,few,TRBV28,TRBD1,CASSYLRPGTDTGELFF,TGTGCCAGCAGTTACCTACGACCTGGGACAGACACCGGGGAGCTGTTTTTT
TRBJ2-3,NA,TRBV7-2,NA,CASSPRQGPTDTQYF,TGTGCCAGCAGCCCCCGGCAGGGCCCCACAGATACGCAGTATTTT
TRBJ1-2,NA,TRBV7-2,TRBD1,CASSTRDRNGYTF,TGTGCCAGCAGCACCCGGGACAGGAATGGCTACACCTTC
TRBJ2-7,NA,TRBV18,NA,CASSPRGARPYEQYF,TGTGCCAGCTCACCACGGGGGGCTCGTCCCTACGAGCAGTACTTC
TRBJ2-1,few,TRBV7-8,NA,CASSPWLGGAYNEQFF,TGTGCCAGCAGTCCATGGTTAGGGGGGGCATACAATGAGCAGTTCTTC
TRBJ1-1,few,TRBV4-3,NA,CASSKQGGYTEAFF,TGCGCCAGCAGTAAACAGGGCGGGTACACTGAAGCTTTCTTT
TRBJ1-5,NA,TRBV5-1,NA,CASSLSSNQPQHF,TGCGCCAGCAGCTTGTCGAGCAATCAGCCCCAGCATTTT
TRBJ2-1,few,TRBV14,NA,CASSHLSLTYNEQFF,TGTGCCAGCAGCCACCTGTCGCTAACCTACAATGAGCAGTTCTTC
TRBJ1-1,few,TRBV6-5,NA,CASSAGTLTYTEAFF,TGTGCCAGCAGCGCCGGGACTCTGACTTACACTGAAGCTTTCTTT
TRBJ1-1,NA,TRBV6-1,NA,CASSDPYLMNTEAFF,TGTGCCAGCAGTGATCCGTATCTCATGAACACTGAAGCTTTCTTT
TRBJ2-1,few,TRBV5-1,NA,CASSSDSFSNEQFF,TGCGCCAGCAGCTCCGACAGTTTCTCCAATGAGCAGTTCTTC
TRBJ1-5,many,TRBV11-2,NA,CASSLERGSNQPQHF,TGTGCCAGCAGCTTAGAACGGGGTAGCAATCAGCCCCAGCATTTT
TRBJ2-4,NA,TRBV7-8,TRBD1,CASSVTGLAKNIQYF,TGTGCCAGCAGCGTGACAGGGTTAGCCAAAAACATTCAGTACTTC
TRBJ1-2,few,TRBV29-1,NA,CSVDPENGYTF,TGCAGCGTTGACCCCGAAAATGGCTACACCTTC
TRBJ2-1,NA,TRBV11-3,NA,CASSPPGVDEQFF,TGTGCCAGCAGCCCGCCGGGTGTCGATGAGCAGTTCTTC
TRBJ2-3,NA,TRBV14,TRBD2,CASSQATSALTDTQYF,TGTGCCAGCAGCCAAGCGACTAGCGCCCTCACAGATACGCAGTATTTT